This TCR beta chain was profiled in a study of T-cell memory formation after mild COVID-19 (TCRdb year 2021). Context from the whole study: TCR sequence clusters from the two donors were found to be largely donor specific. Two young, previously healthy adult volunteers made up the cohort, one male and one female. T-cell clones expanding and contracting after mild COVID-19 in a couple of donors were tracked by longitudinal TCRalpha and TCRbeta repertoire sequencing.

There are a few counts of this clonotype. It lacks a known antigen. Base qualities are not recorded, but no much larger clone differs from it by a single base. Study-wide conclusions, independent of this receptor: The second-wave clones that peaked on day 37 were not confirmed to be SARS-CoV-2 specific. Contracting CD4+ clones turned up mainly in the CM and EM memory subsets, whereas EMRA was where CD8+ clones were enriched. Only two mild cases were covered in the study, and larger cohorts including severe cases with pre-infection samples were considered necessary. The detection of some responding clones in pre-infection memory suggests that pre-existing cross-reactive memory T cells joined the SARS-CoV-2 response. Clones contracting from day 15 to 85 had balanced CD4/CD8 phenotypes, while a second wave expanding from day 15 to 37 was biased towards CD4+.

The CDR3 goes from the cysteine to the phenylalanine over 14 residues. Only the CDR3 region is kept as DNA, spanning 42 bases read in frame from base 1. CDR1 and CDR2 are read off the germline V gene as MNHEY and SVGAGI. V lost 0 bases and J lost 9 bases; the stretch between them is 12 bases long. PBMCs were isolated by Ficoll-Paque density gradient centrifugation. Sequencer: Illumina NovaSeq 6000. TCRalpha and TCRbeta cDNA libraries were constructed by 5'RACE with constant-segment primers, with sample barcodes and unique molecular identifiers being introduced. RNA was extracted from every sample with Trizol reagent. Libraries were amplified in two PCR steps, with a second sample barcode and Illumina TruSeq adapters added in the second step. Sequencing of libraries was performed on an Illumina NovaSeq with 2 x 150 bp paired-end reads. Under the source paper's analysis protocol: Demultiplexing of reads and collapsing into UMI-guided consensus sequences were performed with migec v1.2.7. Using mixcr v2.1.11, UMI consensuses were aligned to TRA and TRB V and J templates and then assembled into clonotypes. A clonotype was counted as expanded or contracted only if both edgeR and NoisET called the change significant, with noise models trained on biological replicates. For edgeR calls, a false discovery rate-adjusted p below 0.01 and a log2 fold-change threshold of 1 were applied. As an exploratory analysis of dynamics, PCA with hierarchical clustering was applied to max-normalized trajectories of the 1000 most abundant clonotypes. The CD4 or CD8 phenotype of responding clones was assigned using the separately sequenced CD4+ and CD8+ repertoires. TCRdb trimmed public reads at Q25 via fastp, called clones via MiXCR and kept in-frame beta chains. When rows share a CDR3 protein, they turn into one entry using the most common DNA and genes. These V and J calls are TCRdb output, not the study's own analysis. The sample table shows hundreds of thousands of distinct CDR3 sequences, and roughly 15% are seen once. The ten largest clones capture over 20% of the sample.

Sequenced material: PBMCs or a T cell subset sorted from them (not recorded which). The chain is assembled from TRBV6-5 and TRBJ1-5, with the D gene call left open. The receptor was derived from a man younger than 35 who had mild COVID-19 (a few samples of this study predate the infection). The sample titles of this study are shuffled in the database, so cell type and time point are left out; the donor was told from shared clones. The nucleotides are TGTGCCAGCAGTTACTCGAGGGCGGCGGGGCCCCAGCATTTT. Its product reads: CASSYSRAAGPQHF.